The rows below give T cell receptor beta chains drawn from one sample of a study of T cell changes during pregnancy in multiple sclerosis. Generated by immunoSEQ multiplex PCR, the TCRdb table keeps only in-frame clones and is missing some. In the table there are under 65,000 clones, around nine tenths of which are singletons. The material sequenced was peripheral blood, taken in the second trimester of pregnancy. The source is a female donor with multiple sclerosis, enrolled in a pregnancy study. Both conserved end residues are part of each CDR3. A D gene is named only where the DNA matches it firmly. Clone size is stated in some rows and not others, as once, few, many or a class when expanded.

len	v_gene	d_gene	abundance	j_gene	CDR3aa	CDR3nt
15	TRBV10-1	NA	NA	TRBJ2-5	CASSQSLGGQETQYF	TGCGCCAGCAGCCAAAGCTTAGGCGGGCAAGAGACCCAGTACTTC
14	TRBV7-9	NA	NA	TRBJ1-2	CASRPTGSNYGYTF	TGTGCCAGCAGGCCCACCGGGTCTAACTATGGCTACACCTTC
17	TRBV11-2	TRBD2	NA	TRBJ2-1	CASSQSGSGLADNEQFF	TGTGCCAGCAGCCAGAGTGGGTCGGGACTAGCTGACAATGAGCAGTTCTTC
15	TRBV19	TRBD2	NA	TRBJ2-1	CASSRLAGDGNEQFF	TGTGCCAGTAGTCGGCTTGCGGGAGACGGGAATGAGCAGTTCTTC
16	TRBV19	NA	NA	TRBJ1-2	CASSTDPGFPAYGYTF	TGTGCCAGTAGTACAGACCCAGGGTTTCCAGCCTATGGCTACACCTTC
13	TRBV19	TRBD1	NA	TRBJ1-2	CATSAGGNYGYTF	TGTGCCACTTCGGCAGGGGGCAACTATGGCTACACCTTC
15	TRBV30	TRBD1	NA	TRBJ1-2	CAWSMGQGNNNGYTF	TGTGCCTGGAGCATGGGACAGGGGAATAATAATGGCTACACCTTC
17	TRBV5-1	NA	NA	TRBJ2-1	CASSSPPTRSTYNEQFF	TGCGCCAGCAGCTCGCCCCCGACTAGGTCCACCTACAATGAGCAGTTCTTC
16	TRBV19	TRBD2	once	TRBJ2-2	CASSMGAGGYTGELFF	TGTGCCAGTAGTATGGGGGCGGGAGGCTACACCGGGGAGCTGTTTTTT
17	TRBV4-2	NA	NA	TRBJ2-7	CASSQDRVGDRSYEQYF	TGTGCCAGCAGCCAAGATCGGGTGGGAGACCGCTCCTACGAGCAGTACTTC
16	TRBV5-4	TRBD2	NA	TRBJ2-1	CASSRGLAGEYNEQFF	TGTGCCAGCAGCCGGGGACTAGCGGGAGAATACAATGAGCAGTTCTTC
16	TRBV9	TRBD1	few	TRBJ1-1	CASSDGSTGMNTEAFF	TGTGCCAGCAGCGATGGATCGACAGGGATGAACACTGAAGCTTTCTTT
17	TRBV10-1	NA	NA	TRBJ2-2	CASSDPGRGANTGELFF	TGCGCCAGCAGTGACCCCGGGAGAGGGGCGAACACCGGGGAGCTGTTTTTT
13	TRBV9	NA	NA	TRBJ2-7	CASSAGSFSEQYF	TGTGCCAGCAGCGCGGGATCCTTCTCCGAGCAGTACTTC